This TCR beta chain was recorded in a study of shared clonotypes between healthy human individuals. In the naive CD8 group, cells lacked CD45RO and were positively selected for CCR7, so terminally differentiated effector memory CD45RA+ cells were left out. Each sample came from a Caucasian adult donor living in Nashville, Tennessee. Worth noting for this clone: Its cognate antigen is unknown.

CDR3 length: 13 amino acids. V was trimmed by 6 bases and J by 0 bases, leaving 8 bases between them. Germline assignment: CDR1 MNHEY and CDR2 SVGAGI. In the original analysis: Junction-only sequences without quality scores were provided by ImmunoSEQ, so filtering was different. Assay used: immunoSEQ multiplex PCR; TCRdb lists only in-frame clones, some missing. V and J calls plus clone size are reproduced from that table; the DNA served to infer D and trimming. There are around 1,900,000 clones in the sample; over 85% occur only once, and less than 2% lies in the top ten. Study-wide points: Naive subsets generally exceeded memory subsets in estimated richness.

The sample consisted of naive CD8+ T cells from PBMCs. This rearrangement joins TRBV6-5 to TRBJ2-5, with D hard to call. This clonotype was sampled from a young man in good health. Some clones in this sample may be carry-over from other donors' samples. Written as DNA, the CDR3 is TGTGCCAGCAGGGCGGCGTACCAAGAGACCCAGTACTTC. Protein: CASRAAYQETQYF.